The 13 T cell receptor beta chains presented below share a single source sample, sequenced in a study of identical twins. TCRdb re-called the 5' RACE reads through MiXCR, storing one row per CDR3 protein. Among more than 400,000 distinct CDR3 sequences listed, over 12% were seen once. The data also belong to a second study, concerning yellow fever vaccine responses in identical twins.

Sequenced material: CD4+ T cells sorted from blood. These TCRs come from a woman aged 18-29 years in good health.

The V call is TRBV24-1, the J call TRBJ2-7, with D uncertain. Trimming took off 8 bases at V and 4 bases at J, with 11 bases between the two ends. This CDR3 has 12 residues. Germline values: CDR1 KGHDR, CDR2 SFDVKD. The CDR3 DNA reads TGTGCCACCACTTCCCACCGGTACGAGCAGTACGTC. It specifies CATTSHRYEQYV.

This clonotype was observed a few times. The J gene is TRBJ2-2, the V gene TRBV7-3; possibly TRBD1 for D (6 bases). V was cut by 3 bases and J by 0 bases, with 20 bases left in between. Germline V gives CDR1 SGHTA, CDR2 FQGTGA. The CDR3 sequence is 19 residues long. CDR3 protein: CASSLKPRSRDTNTGELFF. The CDR3 bases are TGTGCCAGCAGCTTGAAACCGAGATCACGGGACACGAACACCGGGGAGCTGTTTTTT.

The chain couples TRBV13 to TRBJ2-7; D tentatively reads TRBD1 or TRBD2 (5 bases each). The V end was cut by 5 bases, the J end by 1 base, with 9 bases between. CDR3 length: 13 amino acids. Germline CDR1 and CDR2: PRHDT and FYEKMQ (reference sequence). The CDR3 here is CASSPGPSYEQYF. The DNA for the CDR3 is TGTGCCAGCAGCCCGGGACCTTCCTACGAGCAGTACTTC.

This clonotype was observed a handful of times. This chain connects TRBV19 to TRBJ2-1; either TRBD1 or TRBD2 may fit D (5 bases each). V was pared by 4 bases and J by 7 bases, with 23 bases between. The CDR3 runs 17 residues. CDR1 is LNHDA and CDR2 is SQIVND in the germline V gene (reference sequence). This chain's CDR3 is CASSTFSWGRTGNEQFF. The CDR3 DNA reads as TGTGCCAGTAGTACCTTTTCATGGGGACGGACGGGTAATGAGCAGTTCTTC.

This clonotype was detected only a few times. The chain is built from TRBV20-1 and TRBJ2-1, with D perhaps TRBD2 (6 bases). This CDR3 region has 10 residues. V lost 8 bases and J lost 13, with 15 bases in between. CDR1 and CDR2 from the germline V gene are DFQATT and SNEGSKA (reference sequence). The CDR3 sequence: CSLNRGTQFF. DNA for the CDR3: TGCAGTTTAAACCGGGGGACCCAGTTCTTC.

This clonotype has more than one count but fewer than ten. The CDR3 spells CSVVAIQGPGPQYF. CDR3 DNA: TGCAGCGTTGTAGCCATACAGGGCCCGGGCCCGCAGTATTTT. This rearrangement joins TRBV29-1 to TRBJ2-3; a weak D match, TRBD1 (6 bases). Germline V gene sequence: CDR1 SQVTM, CDR2 ANQGSEA. V was shortened by 4 bases and J by 10 bases, with 21 bases between the two germline ends. This CDR3 has 14 residues.

The chain employs TRBV4-2 and TRBJ2-2; D remains ambiguous. This CDR3 spans 16 amino acids. Trimming stripped 2 bases from V and 4 bases from J, with 14 bases between. In germline, CDR1 is LGHNA, CDR2 YNFKEQ. CDR3 region: CASSQRGVAPTGELFF. CDR3 DNA sequence: TGTGCCAGCAGCCAACGTGGAGTAGCCCCCACCGGGGAGCTGTTTTTT.

V and J are TRBV12-3 or TRBV12-4 and TRBJ2-2; D may match TRBD1 or TRBD2 (5 bases each). V was pared by 2 bases and J by 6 bases, with 22 bases between. The CDR3 totals 18 residues. CDR3 coding DNA: TGTGCCAGCAGTTTATACGCTCTTGGGTTCCTGGGGGCCGGGGAGCTGTTTTTT. It codes for CASSLYALGFLGAGELFF.

This clonotype was picked up many times. The CDR3 coding sequence is TGTGCCAGCAGCTTAGAGGTTCGGGCGGGAGGGAGGAATGAGCAGTTCTTC. Translated, it gives CASSLEVRAGGRNEQFF. The chain couples TRBV7-8 to TRBJ2-1; 9 bases match TRBD2. In germline, CDR1 is SGHVS, CDR2 FQNEAQ. This CDR3 contains 17 residues. J lost 7 bases, V lost 1 base, and 11 bases had no gene match. Variable domain in full (rest from reference TRBV7-8 and TRBJ2-1): GAGVSQSPRYKVAKRGQDVALRCDPISGHVSLFWYQQALGQGPEFLTYFQNEAQLDKSGLPSDRFFAERPEGSVSTLKIQRTQQEDSAVYLCASSLEVRAGGRNEQFFGPGTRLTVL.

This clonotype was counted many times. The J gene is TRBJ2-7, the V gene TRBV12-3 or TRBV12-4; 10 nucleotides agree with TRBD2. There are 15 residues in the CDR3. V gave up 6 bases and J gave up 3 bases; unmatched junction bases: 8. This CDR3 reads CASSLGLAGVYEQYF. The CDR3 DNA is TGTGCCAGCAGCCTGGGGCTAGCGGGAGTCTACGAGCAGTACTTC.

This clonotype has only a few counts. The V call is TRBV7-6, the J call TRBJ2-5, with 8 bases fitting TRBD1. Trimming took 4 bases from V and 5 from J; bases not matched to a gene: 9. Germline V CDR1 and CDR2: SGHVS, FNYEAQ. The CDR3 is 15 residues long. CDR3 sequence: CASSSMDRVGETQYF. In nucleotides, the CDR3 is TGTGCCAGCAGCTCAATGGACAGGGTGGGGGAGACCCAGTACTTC.

The chain uses TRBV9 and TRBJ2-1; D gene unclear. Germline CDR1 is SGDLS and CDR2 is YYNGEE. V dropped 0 bases and J dropped 6 bases, with 7 bases sitting between them. The CDR3 loop spans 13 amino acids. The CDR3 DNA follows: TGTGCCAGCAGCGTAGCCCCGCCCAATGAGCAGTTCTTC. Its protein is CASSVAPPNEQFF. Full variable domain (rest looked up from reference TRBV9 and TRBJ2-1): DSGVTQTPKHLITATGQRVTLRCSPRSGDLSVYWYQQSLDQGLQFLIQYYNGEERAKGNILERFSAQQFPDLHSELNLSSLELGDSALYFCASSVAPPNEQFFGPGTRLTVL.

The chain is built from TRBV5-6 and TRBJ2-5, with a weak D call TRBD2 (6 bases). There are 15 residues in the CDR3. Germline V gives CDR1 SGHDT, CDR2 YYEEEE. The V gene lost 2 bases and the J gene lost 1 base, with 12 bases spanning the gap. CDR3 sequence: CASSLMGGAQETQYF. The CDR3 region has the DNA TGTGCCAGCAGCTTAATGGGCGGGGCCCAAGAGACCCAGTACTTC. The whole variable domain, filled in from reference TRBV5-6 and TRBJ2-5, reads DAGVTQSPTHLIKTRGQQVTLRCSPKSGHDTVSWYQQALGQGPQFIFQYYEEEERQRGNFPDRFSGHQFPNYSSELNVNALLLGDSALYLCASSLMGGAQETQYFGPGTRLLVL.